These 31 T cell receptor beta chains were all obtained from the same sample, sequenced in a study of T cell responses to AZD1222 COVID-19 vaccine. Method: immunoSEQ multiplex PCR; TCRdb's copy keeps in-frame clones and lacks some. This sample has about 100,000 clones; approximately 90% occur once, and the top ten carry about 3%. The specimen was peripheral blood, collected on day 0 of AZD1222 vaccination. The origin of the receptors is an adult in good health.

The chain couples TRBV4-3 to TRBJ1-4; D gene uncertain. The CDR3 runs 13 residues. V was cut by 2 bases and J by 10 bases, with 11 bases left in between. CDR1 LGHNA and CDR2 YSLEER come from the germline V gene. DNA for the CDR3: TGCGCCAGCAGCCAACTCGGACGGGTAAAACTGTTTTTT. Its translation: CASSQLGRVKLFF.

The rearrangement joins TRBV6-5 to TRBJ2-2, with 7 positions matching TRBD1. Germline V gene sequence: CDR1 MNHEY, CDR2 SVGAGI. J gave up 3 bases and V 7 bases, and 5 bases lay outside the gene matches. The CDR3 runs 14 residues. This chain's CDR3 is CASIRDSYTGELFF. CDR3 coding DNA: TGTGCCAGCATTAGGGACAGCTACACCGGGGAGCTGTTTTTT.

The chain couples TRBV7-2 to TRBJ1-5, with TRBD1 matching 7 bases. Germline loops: CDR1 SGHTA, CDR2 FQGNSA. The J segment lost 4 bases and the V segment lost 5 bases, leaving 8 bases of the junction unmatched. The CDR3 is made up of 15 amino acids. CDR3 sequence (DNA): TGTGCCAGCAGCGCCGGGACAGCCTGGAATCAGCCCCAGCATTTT. Translation gives CASSAGTAWNQPQHF.

This clone was seen once. The chain uses TRBV19 and TRBJ2-3; D unresolved. CDR1 LNHDA and CDR2 SQIVND come from the germline V gene (reference sequence). The V end was cut by 1 base, the J end by 3 bases, with 5 bases between. The CDR3 loop spans 13 amino acids. The CDR3 sequence is CASSIAITDTQYF. In DNA form, the CDR3 reads TGTGCCAGTAGTATAGCTATTACAGATACGCAGTATTTT.

This chain uses TRBV7-9 with TRBJ2-1, with TRBD2 as a possible D gene (5 bases). Germline CDR1 and CDR2: SEHNR and FQNEAQ (reference sequence). The CDR3 has 16 amino acids. V lost 7 bases to trimming and J lost 0 bases, with 16 bases between them. The CDR3 region has the DNA TGTGCCAGCACCAAAGAACGAGGGAGCTCCTACAATGAGCAGTTCTTC. This translates into CASTKERGSSYNEQFF.

This clone showed up just a few times. This chain connects TRBV5-1 to TRBJ2-3; TRBD2 aligns across 8 bases. Trimming took 0 bases from V and 6 from J; bases not matched to a gene: 6. From germline, CDR1 is SGHRS and CDR2 YFSETQ. CDR3 size: 15 residues. The CDR3 region is CASSLAKAGADTQYF. In DNA, the CDR3 is TGCGCCAGCAGCTTGGCCAAAGCGGGGGCCGATACGCAGTATTTT. The full variable domain, in which reference TRBV5-1 and TRBJ2-3 provide the parts outside the CDR3, is KAGVTQTPRYLIKTRGQQVTLSCSPISGHRSVSWYQQTPGQGLQFLFEYFSETQRNKGNFPGRFSGRQFSNSRSEMNVSTLELGDSALYLCASSLAKAGADTQYFGPGTRLTVL.

V gene TRBV9 combines with J gene TRBJ2-7; D gene ambiguous. This CDR3 spans 15 amino acids. Germline assignment: CDR1 SGDLS and CDR2 YYNGEE. Trimming removed 0 bases from V and 0 bases from J, with 10 bases in between. CDR3 sequence (DNA): TGTGCCAGCAGCGTAGGGTACTTGAGCTCCTACGAGCAGTACTTC. It encodes CASSVGYLSSYEQYF.

The chain recombines TRBV3-1 (or the pseudogene TRBV3-2) with TRBJ2-2; TRBD1 aligns across 7 bases. This CDR3 is built from 16 residues. Germline assignment: CDR1 LGHDT and CDR2 YNNKEL (reference sequence). Trimming cost V 4 bases and J 1 base; bases outside gene matches: 6. In DNA form, the CDR3 reads TGTGCCAGCAGCCCCGGGACAGAGGGGAACACCGGGGAGCTGTTTTTT. Residues: CASSPGTEGNTGELFF.

Notes on this clone: The junction departs from germline at one end; a sequencing error may be responsible. The chain employs TRBV7-7 and TRBJ1-1; 7 positions match TRBD1. Per the germline V gene, CDR1 is SSHAT and CDR2 is FNYEAQ (reference sequence). The CDR3 is made up of 13 amino acids. CDR3: CASSRDRNTEAFF. The CDR3 DNA is TGTGCTAGCAGCCGGGACAGGAACACTGAAGCTTTCTTT.

The chain couples TRBV28 to TRBJ2-7; possible D gene TRBD1, 5 bases. V was clipped by 7 bases and J by 0 bases, with 13 bases between them. CDR1 is MDHEN and CDR2 is SYDVKM in the germline V gene. The CDR3 has 14 residues. The DNA of the CDR3 is TGTGCCAGCAAACGAGCAGGGCCCTCCTACGAGCAGTACTTC. Translation: CASKRAGPSYEQYF. The full variable domain, rest sourced from reference TRBV28 and TRBJ2-7, is DVKVTQSSRYLVKRTGEKVFLECVQDMDHENMFWYRQDPGLGLRLIYFSYDVKMKEKGDIPEGYSVSREKKERFSLILESASTNQTSMYLCASKRAGPSYEQYFGPGTRLTVT.

V and J are TRBV6-5 and TRBJ1-2, with 8 bases matching TRBD1. Trimming removed 5 bases from V and 4 bases from J; junction bases left unmatched: 3. The germline V gene encodes CDR1 MNHEY and CDR2 SVGAGI. The CDR3 is 13 amino acids. CDR3 in DNA: TGTGCCAGCAGTCGACAGGGGATCTATGGCTACACCTTC. It encodes CASSRQGIYGYTF.

The V call is TRBV7-9, the J call TRBJ2-1; D tentatively fits TRBD1 or TRBD2 (5 bases each). The CDR3 length is 14 residues. V lost 5 bases and J 8 bases, leaving 16 bases between the germline ends. Germline lookup yields CDR1 SEHNR and CDR2 FQNEAQ (reference sequence). Here the CDR3 reads CASSLGAGRDEQFF. CDR3 DNA: TGTGCCAGCAGCCTTGGGGCAGGGCGGGATGAGCAGTTCTTC.

The chain combines TRBV18 with TRBJ1-5; TRBD1 matches at 7 bases. Germline V CDR1 and CDR2: KGHSH, LQKENI. CDR3 size: 15 residues. V shed 1 base and J 3 bases; nucleotides not matched to a gene: 3. The CDR3 DNA sequence: TGTGCCAGCTCACCACTCGACAGGGACAATCAGCCCCAGCATTTT. Encoded protein: CASSPLDRDNQPQHF.

The rearrangement links TRBV10-3 to TRBJ2-3, with D perhaps being TRBD1 or TRBD2 (5 bases each). Deletions cut 9 bases from V and 2 bases from J, with 9 bases between. The CDR3 has 12 residues. Germline lookup yields CDR1 ENHRY and CDR2 SYGVKD. The CDR3 nucleotides are TGTGCCATAGGGACCACCACAGATACGCAGTATTTT. Residues: CAIGTTTDTQYF.

DNA for the CDR3: TGTGCCAGCTTAAGGCGGGTCTCGGACTATGGCTACACCTTC. Its protein is CASLRRVSDYGYTF. The chain has TRBV18 and TRBJ1-2; D unresolved. CDR3 length: 14 amino acids. Germline V gene data show CDR1 as KGHSH and CDR2 as LQKENI. V lost 7 bases and J 3 bases, leaving 15 bases between the germline ends.

The chain is built from TRBV30 and TRBJ1-2, with TRBD1 identical over 7 bases. V lost 2 bases and J lost 6; bases outside the gene matches: 3. Germline CDR1 GTSNPN, CDR2 SVGIG (reference sequence). There are 12 residues in the CDR3. This CDR3 reads CAWSPGGDGYTF. The CDR3 nucleotides read TGTGCCTGGAGTCCAGGGGGAGATGGCTACACCTTC.

This chain uses TRBV27 with TRBJ1-1; TRBD1 matches 7 bases. V was clipped by 6 bases and J by 1 base; unmatched bases: 5. This CDR3 has 14 amino acids. Germline values: CDR1 MNHEY, CDR2 SMNVEV (reference sequence). The CDR3 DNA sequence: TGTGCCAGCAGAACCTGGACAGGGAACACTGAAGCTTTCTTT. It translates to CASRTWTGNTEAFF.

The chain combines TRBV7-9 with TRBJ1-6, with 10 positions matching TRBD1. The CDR3 runs to 15 residues. Trimming removed 4 bases from V and 10 bases from J; junction bases left unmatched: 7. Germline CDR1 and CDR2: SEHNR and FQNEAQ (reference sequence). CDR3 coding DNA: TGTGCCAGCAGCTCCCAGGGACAGGGGAGGTCACCCCTCCACTTT. Its translation is CASSSQGQGRSPLHF.

This sequence joins TRBV28 and TRBJ1-1, with D uncertain. V dropped 2 bases and J dropped 8 bases, with 18 bases sitting between them. The CDR3 consists of 15 residues. The germline V gene encodes CDR1 MDHEN and CDR2 SYDVKM. The CDR3 region has the DNA TGTGCCAGCAGTTTAGTCCGGAGGGCAGCCTCAGAAGCTTTCTTT. It yields the protein CASSLVRRAASEAFF.

This clone appeared once. J is TRBJ2-1 and V is TRBV5-1, with 7 bases aligning to TRBD1. Germline V gene data show CDR1 as SGHRS and CDR2 as YFSETQ. This CDR3 contains 14 residues. Trimming took 5 bases from V and 4 from J; bases not matched to a gene: 6. CDR3 nucleotide sequence: TGCGCCAGCAGTACGCCGGGACAGTACAATGAGCAGTTCTTC. This translates into CASSTPGQYNEQFF.

This chain uses TRBV6-5 with TRBJ2-1; 8 nucleotides align to TRBD2. V lost 5 bases, J lost 8 bases, and 8 bases stayed unmatched. The germline V gene encodes CDR1 MNHEY and CDR2 SVGAGI. This CDR3 spans 14 amino acids. The chain's CDR3 is CASSLTLAADEQFF. The CDR3 DNA sequence: TGTGCCAGCAGTCTCACACTAGCGGCAGATGAGCAGTTCTTC.

The chain uses TRBV5-4 and TRBJ1-3, with TRBD1 as a possible D gene (6 bases). The length of the CDR3 is 15 residues. V lost 0 bases and J 0 bases, leaving 7 bases between the germline ends. In germline, CDR1 is SGHNT, CDR2 YYREEE (reference sequence). The DNA for the CDR3 is TGTGCCAGCAGCTTGGCGGGGGCCTCTGGAAACACCATATATTTT. Protein: CASSLAGASGNTIYF.

The chain joins TRBV20-1 to TRBJ1-1; TRBD1 matches at 7 bases. The CDR3 extends over 16 amino acids. Trimming removed 3 bases from V and 0 bases from J; junction bases left unmatched: 10. Per the germline V gene, CDR1 is DFQATT and CDR2 is SNEGSKA (reference sequence). The DNA for the CDR3 is TGCAGTGCTAGTGTTCAGGGGGGGAGGGTGAACACTGAAGCTTTCTTT. Its protein product is CSASVQGGRVNTEAFF.

This clone showed up just once. The CDR3 here is CASSVLPGQGHYGYTF. CDR3 DNA: TGTGCCAGCAGCGTACTCCCGGGACAGGGGCACTATGGCTACACCTTC. The genes are TRBV9 and TRBJ1-2; 10 nucleotides agree with TRBD1. This CDR3 contains 16 residues. Trimming at V came to 1 base and at J to 3 bases, leaving 6 bases not matched to a gene. Germline CDR1 SGDLS, CDR2 YYNGEE.

The chain couples TRBV19 to TRBJ1-6; 7 bases fit TRBD1. The CDR3 runs to 13 residues. Germline CDR1 and CDR2: LNHDA and SQIVND (reference sequence). The J segment lost 8 bases and the V segment lost 4 bases, leaving 2 bases of the junction unmatched. The CDR3 spells CASSKDRDSPLHF. The CDR3 DNA follows: TGTGCCAGTAGTAAAGACAGGGATTCACCCCTCCACTTT.

The chain has TRBV18 and TRBJ1-2, with 9 bases matching TRBD1. The CDR3 totals 14 residues. V trimming: 3 bases; J trimming: 7 bases; junction bases outside the gene matches: 6. The V gene's germline CDR1 is KGHSH and CDR2 LQKENI. The chain's CDR3 is CASSPRTGGGGYTF. CDR3 in DNA: TGTGCCAGCTCACCTCGAACAGGGGGCGGTGGCTACACCTTC.

This sequence joins TRBV28 and TRBJ2-7; 7 nucleotides match TRBD1. The CDR3 sequence is 12 residues long. Germline V lookup: CDR1 MDHEN, CDR2 SYDVKM. V trimming: 11 bases; J trimming: 2 bases; junction bases outside the gene matches: 6. The chain's CDR3 is CASRTGTYEQYF. In DNA form, the CDR3 reads TGTGCCTCCCGGACAGGCACCTACGAGCAGTACTTC.

The chain links TRBV19 to TRBJ1-1; D is undetermined. Germline values: CDR1 LNHDA, CDR2 SQIVND (reference sequence). The length of the CDR3 is 15 residues. V lost 5 bases, J lost 0 bases, and 13 bases lay in between. The CDR3 bases are TGTGCCAGTAGTTGGCAGAGCCTTATGAACACTGAAGCTTTCTTT. Residues: CASSWQSLMNTEAFF.

The rearrangement uses TRBV6-5 and TRBJ1-1; D not resolved. This CDR3 has 15 residues. The V gene's germline CDR1 is MNHEY and CDR2 SVGAGI. With 2 bases removed from V and 0 bases from J, the gap between germline ends came to 10 bases. The CDR3, as DNA: TGTGCCAGCAGTTACAGTGGAGGGCTGAACACTGAAGCTTTCTTT. This sequence encodes CASSYSGGLNTEAFF.

V usage is TRBV4-2 and J usage is TRBJ2-3; D gene unclear. The germline gives CDR1 LGHNA, CDR2 YNFKEQ. V was cut by 4 bases and J by 2 bases, with 13 bases left in between. This CDR3 has 15 amino acids. The CDR3 here is CASSLKASSTDTQYF. CDR3 sequence (DNA): TGTGCCAGCAGCCTTAAAGCGTCCTCCACAGATACGCAGTATTTT.

V and J are TRBV6-5 and TRBJ1-3; 11 nucleotides agree with TRBD1. CDR3 length equals 15 residues. The J segment lost 3 bases and the V segment lost 7 bases, leaving 5 bases of the junction unmatched. Germline values: CDR1 MNHEY, CDR2 SVGAGI. DNA of the CDR3: TGTGCCAGCAACGGACAGGGGGCTCTTGGAAACACCATATATTTT. This gives the protein CASNGQGALGNTIYF.